This T cell receptor (beta chain) was profiled in a study of T cell repertoires in cytomegalovirus infection. On this clonotype itself: What it binds is not known.

Germline values: CDR1 SEHNR, CDR2 FQNEAQ (reference sequence). This CDR3 has 14 amino acids. Losses at the gene ends were 6 bases for V and 2 bases for J; bases not matched to a gene: 5. TCRdb re-analysed the reads in MiXCR, keeping a single row per CDR3 protein. In the table there are 900,000 to 950,000 distinct CDR3 sequences, approximately 33% of which are singletons. The material sequenced was cultured CD8+ T cells from PBMCs, taken from culture after CMV antigen stimulation. This TCR was recovered from a human donor in good health (CMV status not recorded). Some clones in this sample may be carry-over from other donors' samples. This chain connects TRBV7-9 to TRBJ2-5; 8 bases agree with TRBD2. The CDR3 DNA follows: TGTGCCAGCAGATGGCGGGGGGCGCAAGAGACCCAGTACTTC. The encoded protein is CASRWRGAQETQYF.